The 25 T cell receptor beta chains given below trace back to one sample, sequenced in a study of response to subunit inactivated influenza vaccine. MiXCR, applied by TCRdb to the RT-PCR reads, yields one record per CDR3 protein. The repertoire holds 650,000 or so distinct CDR3 sequences, with around 15% as singletons. The specimen comprised PBMCs from blood, sampled 14 days before vaccination. The origin of the receptors is a man aged 50 or older who received an inactivated influenza vaccine.

V and J are TRBV6-2 or TRBV6-3 and TRBJ2-1; 14 bases line up with TRBD2. The CDR3 is 16 residues long. V was clipped by 6 bases and J by 9 bases; unmatched bases: 10. In germline, CDR1 is MNHEY, CDR2 SVGEGT. The CDR3 DNA reads as TGTGCCAGCAGAGCCGGGACTAGCGGGAGAGTTGCTGAGCAGTTCTTC. It codes for CASRAGTSGRVAEQFF.

The table lists this clonotype with a few counts. This chain links TRBV10-1 with TRBJ2-2; 13 bases line up with TRBD2. Germline V lookup: CDR1 WNHNN, CDR2 SYGVQD (reference sequence). The CDR3 runs to 15 residues. Trimming removed 7 bases from V and 7 bases from J; junction bases left unmatched: 6. The CDR3 nucleotides read TGCGCCAGCACTCCCGGGACTAGCGGGAACGGGGAGCTGTTTTTT. Translated, it gives CASTPGTSGNGELFF.

Comment on this clonotype: Its ends do not fully match the called genes, so a read error is possible. The chain employs TRBV20-1 and TRBJ2-5; 7 positions agree with TRBD2. This CDR3 spans 15 amino acids. The germline gives CDR1 DFQATT, CDR2 SNEGSKA (reference sequence). This CDR3 reads CIARFDETSWETQYF. CDR3 sequence (DNA): TGCATTGCTAGATTCGACGAGACTAGCTGGGAGACCCAGTACTTC.

V and J are TRBV7-2 and TRBJ2-2; D gene unclear. The germline CDR1 and CDR2 sequences are SGHTA and FQGNSA. Trimming left V 4 bases short and J 6 bases short, with 18 bases between. This CDR3 is built from 16 residues. The CDR3 nucleotides read TGTGCCAGCAGCTCCCCTCTCCTAGTGGTGGCCGGGGAGCTGTTTTTT. It is translated as CASSSPLLVVAGELFF.

The chain links TRBV20-1 to TRBJ2-4; TRBD1 agrees at 11 bases. V lost 0 bases to trimming and J lost 6 bases; unmatched junction nucleotides: 7. Per germline, CDR1 DFQATT and CDR2 SNEGSKA (reference sequence). There are 16 residues in the CDR3. This CDR3 reads CSARDLWTGGGNIQYF. The CDR3 region has the DNA TGCAGTGCTAGAGATTTATGGACAGGGGGCGGAAACATTCAGTACTTC.

V usage is TRBV30 and J usage is TRBJ2-5; 9 nucleotides line up with TRBD2. CDR3 length: 16 residues. In germline, CDR1 is GTSNPN, CDR2 SVGIG (reference sequence). The V segment lost 3 bases and the J segment 4 bases; nucleotides outside the gene matches: 12. In DNA, the CDR3 is TGTGCCTGGAGGTCTGGGGCGGGAGGGTTCCCAGAGACCCAGTACTTC. Its protein is CAWRSGAGGFPETQYF. The whole variable domain, filled in from reference TRBV30 and TRBJ2-5, reads SQTIHQWPATLVQPVGSPLSLECTVEGTSNPNLYWYRQAAGRGLQLLFYSVGIGQISSEVPQNLSASRPQDRQFILSSKKLLLSDSGFYLCAWRSGAGGFPETQYFGPGTRLLVL.

Remarks on this clonotype: A much larger clone differs from this one at a single base, so this may be a read error. The chain uses TRBV2 and TRBJ2-7; D remains unclear. The CDR3 length is 10 residues. CDR1 and CDR2 from the germline V gene are SNHLY and FYNNEI. This CDR3 is CASSDYEQSF. The DNA for the CDR3 is TGTGCCAGCAGTGACTACGAGCAGTCCTTC.

This clonotype was recorded a few times. The chain links TRBV24-1 to TRBJ2-1, with 7 bases aligning to TRBD1. Germline CDR1 KGHDR, CDR2 SFDVKD. CDR3 size: 16 residues. The trim removed 3 bases at V and 2 bases at J, leaving 6 bases unmatched. This chain's CDR3 is CATSDPGTATYNEQFF. Here the CDR3 DNA reads TGTGCCACCAGTGATCCCGGGACAGCGACCTACAATGAGCAGTTCTTC.

The sample holds a few counts of this clonotype. The CDR3 DNA sequence: TGTGCTAGTGGTTTGGGTCCGGGTAAAGAGACCCAGTACTTC. Translating gives CASGLGPGKETQYF. The chain joins TRBV12-5 to TRBJ2-5; D not resolved. Trimming cost V 1 base and J 3 bases, with 9 bases left between them. Germline loops: CDR1 LGHNT, CDR2 FRNRAP. CDR3 length equals 14 residues.

This clonotype was detected a few times. This chain uses TRBV27 with TRBJ2-1, with 8 positions matching TRBD2. The junction had 9 bases not matched to a gene; V was cut back by 0 bases and J by 8 bases. Germline values: CDR1 MNHEY, CDR2 SMNVEV (reference sequence). This CDR3 region has 16 residues. CDR3 sequence: CASSLSASGSTYEQFF. In DNA, the CDR3 is TGTGCCAGCAGTTTATCGGCCAGCGGGAGTACCTATGAGCAGTTCTTC.

This clonotype was picked up a small number of times. The chain uses TRBV5-1 and TRBJ2-5, with D tentatively TRBD1 (6 bases). This CDR3 is 15 amino acids long. The V gene's germline CDR1 is SGHRS and CDR2 YFSETQ. V was pared by 0 bases and J by 7 bases, with 16 bases between. The CDR3 protein is CASSLDIPVGGTQYF. The DNA of the CDR3 is TGCGCCAGCAGCTTGGATATTCCTGTAGGGGGGACCCAGTACTTC.

This chain joins TRBV3-1 and TRBJ2-7; D is tentatively TRBD1 or TRBD2 (5 bases each). The CDR3 covers 15 residues. Germline lookup yields CDR1 LGHDT and CDR2 YNNKEL (reference sequence). Trimming cost V 4 bases and J 5 bases, with 18 bases left between them. CDR3 DNA: TGTGCCAGCAGCCGAGGGTGGGACCGGGTCAACGAGCAGTACTTC. This codes for CASSRGWDRVNEQYF.

This clonotype occurred many times. J is TRBJ1-1 and V is TRBV5-1; perhaps TRBD1 as D (5 bases). Germline CDR1 is SGHRS and CDR2 is YFSETQ. The CDR3 has 15 amino acids. The V end was cut by 4 bases, the J end by 1 base, with 14 bases between. CDR3 bases: TGCGCCAGCAGCCCACGACAGACCCAGAACACTGAAGCTTTCTTT. It codes for CASSPRQTQNTEAFF.

The sample holds a few counts of this clonotype. The J gene is TRBJ2-3, the V gene TRBV10-3; 10 bases line up with TRBD2. Germline V lookup: CDR1 ENHRY, CDR2 SYGVKD. V lost 10 bases to trimming and J lost 0 bases; unmatched junction nucleotides: 4. CDR3 length equals 14 residues. CDR3 sequence reads: CASWTSGSTDTQYF. The CDR3 bases are TGTGCCAGCTGGACTAGCGGCAGCACAGATACGCAGTATTTT.

J is TRBJ1-2 and V is TRBV20-1, with D possibly TRBD1 on 5 matching bases. Germline V gives CDR1 DFQATT, CDR2 SNEGSKA (reference sequence). Trimming removed 4 bases at V and 6 bases at J, with 21 bases between. The CDR3 runs 15 residues. The CDR3 sequence is CSAIPLGLLMDGYTF. The CDR3 bases are TGCAGTGCTATTCCTCTGGGGCTCCTTATGGATGGCTACACCTTC.

This clonotype was found a few times. The chain uses TRBV9 and TRBJ1-4; D possibly corresponds to TRBD1 (6 bases). CDR3 size: 17 residues. Trimming took off 0 bases at V and 8 bases at J, with 20 bases between the two ends. CDR1 SGDLS and CDR2 YYNGEE come from the germline V gene. CDR3 nucleotide sequence: TGTGCCAGCAGCGTAGGAGGGGGACCTTCCTACTTGGAAAAACTGTTTTTT. Encoded protein: CASSVGGGPSYLEKLFF.

This clonotype turned up a few times. The genes are TRBV7-2 and TRBJ2-1; D tentatively reads TRBD1 or TRBD2 (5 bases each). The ends were cut back, 5 bases at V and 8 bases at J, with 19 bases in the middle. The CDR3 runs 15 residues. Germline lookup yields CDR1 SGHTA and CDR2 FQGNSA. The CDR3 here is CASSPYLDRADEQFF. The CDR3 nucleotides are TGTGCCAGCAGCCCCTACCTCGACAGAGCGGATGAGCAGTTCTTC.

This clonotype was recorded a few times. CDR3 sequence reads: CSVLWVDRQETQYF. The CDR3 coding sequence is TGCAGCGTCCTGTGGGTGGATAGGCAGGAGACCCAGTACTTC. The chain carries TRBV29-1 and TRBJ2-5, with no clear D. The germline V gene encodes CDR1 SQVTM and CDR2 ANQGSEA. V gave up 6 bases and J gave up 5 bases, with 19 bases separating them. The CDR3 consists of 14 residues.

There are many counts of this clonotype. The chain recombines TRBV15 with TRBJ2-3; weak D call: TRBD2 (5 bases). V was shortened by 0 bases and J by 4 bases, with 14 bases between the two germline ends. Germline V gene data show CDR1 as LNHNV and CDR2 as YYDKDF (reference sequence). The CDR3 totals 16 residues. The CDR3 nucleotides read TGTGCCACCAGCAGAGATCCCGTAGGGAGTGCAGATACGCAGTATTTT. It yields the protein CATSRDPVGSADTQYF.

Comments on this clonotype: A clone one base away is much larger, so this may be a read error. V is TRBV5-1 and J is TRBJ2-3; D perhaps matches TRBD1 (7 bases). The CDR3 runs 14 residues. Germline CDR1 SGHRS, CDR2 YFSETQ. The CDR3 region has the DNA TGCGCCAGCAGCTTGCAGGGGGGCACAGAGACGCAGTATTTT. Translation: CASSLQGGTETQYF.

CDR3 region: CSARGGTGGVYEQYF. DNA for the CDR3: TGCAGTGCTAGAGGGGGTACCGGTGGCGTCTACGAGCAGTACTTC. V and J are TRBV20-1 and TRBJ2-7; no clear D gene. The CDR3 has 15 amino acids. The ends were cut back, 1 base at V and 3 bases at J, with 16 bases in the middle. The germline gives CDR1 DFQATT, CDR2 SNEGSKA (reference sequence).

V usage is TRBV11-2 and J usage is TRBJ2-7; perhaps TRBD1 as D (5 bases). The CDR3 length is 17 residues. CDR1 SGHAT and CDR2 FQNNGV come from the germline V gene. V lost 1 base, J lost 3 bases, and 19 bases lay in between. The DNA for the CDR3 is TGTGCCAGCAGCTTAGGGGCAGGGAAATTGACGTACTACGAGCAGTACTTC. Protein: CASSLGAGKLTYYEQYF.

There are many counts of this clonotype. The chain employs TRBV27 and TRBJ1-1; 8 bases agree with TRBD1. Germline V gives CDR1 MNHEY, CDR2 SMNVEV (reference sequence). The CDR3 consists of 15 residues. J was trimmed by 4 bases and V by 6 bases; bases with no gene match: 10. CDR3 loop: CASREQQGGGTEAFF. The CDR3 DNA reads as TGTGCCAGCAGGGAGCAACAGGGGGGGGGCACTGAAGCTTTCTTT.

The chain uses TRBV11-1 and TRBJ2-3; 12 bases map to TRBD2. The CDR3 is 19 amino acids. In germline, CDR1 is SGHAT, CDR2 FQDESV (reference sequence). The J segment lost 2 bases and the V segment lost 4 bases, leaving 13 bases of the junction unmatched. The CDR3 region is CASSSISITSGGTTDTQYF. CDR3 DNA: TGTGCCAGCAGCTCCATTAGTATCACTAGCGGGGGGACCACAGATACGCAGTATTTT. Complete variable domain (other parts from reference TRBV11-1 and TRBJ2-3): EAEVAQSPRYKITEKSQAVAFWCDPISGHATLYWYRQILGQGPELLVQFQDESVVDDSQLPKDRFSAERLKGVDSTLKIQPAELGDSAMYLCASSSISITSGGTTDTQYFGPGTRLTVL.

This clonotype was detected ten times or more. The V gene is TRBV7-2, the J gene TRBJ2-7; TRBD2 agrees at 8 bases. This CDR3 contains 16 residues. The junction had 7 bases not matched to a gene; V was cut back by 0 bases and J by 3 bases. In germline, CDR1 is SGHTA, CDR2 FQGNSA. The CDR3 sequence: CASSLALTSGGYEQYF. The CDR3 nucleotides are TGTGCCAGCAGCTTAGCTCTCACTAGCGGTGGCTACGAGCAGTACTTC.